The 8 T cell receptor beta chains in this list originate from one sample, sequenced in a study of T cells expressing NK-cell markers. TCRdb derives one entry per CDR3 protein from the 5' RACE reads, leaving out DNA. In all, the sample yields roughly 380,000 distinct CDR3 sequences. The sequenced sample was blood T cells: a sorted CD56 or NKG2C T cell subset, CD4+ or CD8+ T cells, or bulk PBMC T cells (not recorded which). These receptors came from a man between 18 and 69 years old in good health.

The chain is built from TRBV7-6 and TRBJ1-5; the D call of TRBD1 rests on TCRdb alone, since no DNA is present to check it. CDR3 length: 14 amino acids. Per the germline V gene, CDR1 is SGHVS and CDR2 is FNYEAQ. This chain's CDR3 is CASSPETGGAPQHF.

The CDR3 sequence: CASSHGQNSPLHF. J is TRBJ1-6 and V is TRBV5-1; TCRdb's D call, TRBD1, is unchecked because there is no DNA. Germline V gene lookup returns CDR1 SGHRS and CDR2 YFSETQ. The CDR3 consists of 13 residues.

The CDR3 is CASSVYSSSDTEAFF. The V and J genes are TRBV9 and TRBJ1-1. The germline V gene encodes CDR1 SGDLS and CDR2 YYNGEE. CDR3 length: 15 amino acids.

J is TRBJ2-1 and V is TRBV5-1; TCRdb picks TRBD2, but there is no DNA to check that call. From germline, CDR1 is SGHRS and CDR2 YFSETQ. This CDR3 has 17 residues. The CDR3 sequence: CASSPRVRAGGPDEQFF.

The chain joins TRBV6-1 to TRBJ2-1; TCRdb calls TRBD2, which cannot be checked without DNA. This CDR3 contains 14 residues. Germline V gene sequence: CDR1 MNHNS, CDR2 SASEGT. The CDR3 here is CASSGTSGGHEQFF.

The CDR3 sequence: CASSFRAQVIQETQYF. J is TRBJ2-5 and V is TRBV5-5. CDR1 and CDR2 (germline): SGHKS, YYEKEE (reference sequence). CDR3 length: 16 amino acids. Together with reference TRBV5-5 and TRBJ2-5, the CDR3 gives the full variable domain: DAGVTQSPTHLIKTRGQQVTLRCSPISGHKSVSWYQQVLGQGPQFIFQYYEKEERGRGNFPDRFSARQFPNYSSELNVNALLLGDSALYLCASSFRAQVIQETQYFGPGTRLLVL.

The chain's CDR3 is CASSSTLPNNEQFF. The chain couples TRBV11-2 to TRBJ2-1. The CDR3 consists of 14 residues. The germline V gene has CDR1 SGHAT and CDR2 FQNNGV.

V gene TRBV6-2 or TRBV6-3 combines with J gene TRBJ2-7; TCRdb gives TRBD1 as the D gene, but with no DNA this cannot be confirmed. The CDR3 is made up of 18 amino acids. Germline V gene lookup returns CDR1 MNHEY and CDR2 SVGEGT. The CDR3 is CASSYSVWTGQGTYEQYF.